This T cell receptor beta chain came from a study of blood T cell repertoires in COVID-19. Study overall: COVID-19 samples from acute and convalescent phases originated in the United States, Italy and Spain. From T cells, B-cell-depleted T cells, or PBMCs came the material, which was cDNA or gDNA.

Looked up from germline, CDR1 is SNHLY and CDR2 is FYNNEI. The CDR3 runs to 14 residues. V was pared by 6 bases and J by 1 base, with 12 bases between. Methods used by the authors: Scientists estimated how many nucleated cells there were by amplifying reference gene primers. The table came from immunoSEQ multiplex PCR; TCRdb's copy has only in-frame clones and leaves some out. The D gene and trimming were derived from the DNA, and the V and J assignments and clone size from that table. The sample holds 150,000 or so clones, roughly three quarters seen once. The receptor was derived from a woman in her sixties or seventies with acute or convalescent COVID-19. The chain has TRBV2 and TRBJ1-1, with D perhaps matching TRBD1 (5 bases). The sequencing input was peripheral blood. The CDR3 region has the DNA TGTGCCAGCAGAAGTGCAGGGCAGAACACTGAAGCTTTCTTT. Translated, it gives CASRSAGQNTEAFF. Complete variable domain (other parts from reference TRBV2 and TRBJ1-1): EPEVTQTPSHQVTQMGQEVILRCVPISNHLYFYWYRQILGQKVEFLVSFYNNEISEKSEIFDDQFSVERPDGSNFTLKIRSTKLEDSAMYFCASRSAGQNTEAFFGQGTRLTVV.